The 28 T cell receptor beta chains below come from one sample, sequenced in a study of T-cell reconstitution after alpha-beta-depleted transplantation in children. Unique molecular identifiers were used to barcode this TCRbeta library. From the PCR reads, TCRdb called clonotypes with MiXCR, one entry per CDR3 protein. The sample contains roughly 310,000 distinct CDR3 sequences, 23% of which appear only once. Sequencing used PBMCs, mostly from graft donor cells, obtained 180 days after TCRalphabeta/CD19-depleted stem cell transplant. Receptor source: a male patient aged 10 to 17 who had a stem cell transplant for acute lymphoblastic leukemia, so the T cells may come from the graft donor.

The chain has TRBV15 and TRBJ1-2; D is perhaps TRBD1 (6 bases). V lost 0 bases to trimming and J lost 4 bases, with 18 bases between them. From germline, CDR1 is LNHNV and CDR2 YYDKDF (reference sequence). The CDR3 is 17 residues long. This CDR3 is CATSRDPRERGTYGYTF. The CDR3 DNA sequence: TGTGCCACCAGCAGAGATCCCCGCGAAAGGGGGACCTATGGCTACACCTTC.

This clonotype has only a few counts. This chain joins TRBV12-3 or TRBV12-4 and TRBJ1-6; 8 nucleotides line up with TRBD1. Trimming at V came to 5 bases and at J to 6 bases, leaving 6 bases not matched to a gene. The length of the CDR3 is 15 residues. The CDR3 reads CASSSRQGSNSPLHF. For the CDR3, the DNA is TGTGCCAGCAGTAGCCGACAGGGGAGTAATTCACCCCTCCACTTT.

This sequence joins TRBV27 and TRBJ2-1, with D tentatively TRBD2 (6 bases). Germline V gene lookup returns CDR1 MNHEY and CDR2 SMNVEV (reference sequence). This CDR3 region has 14 residues. The ends were cut back, 3 bases at V and 4 bases at J, with 10 bases in the middle. CDR3 protein: CASSFSGVYNEQFF. The CDR3 DNA sequence: TGTGCCAGCAGTTTTTCGGGAGTTTACAATGAGCAGTTCTTC.

The J gene is TRBJ2-5, the V gene TRBV2, with TRBD2 matching 15 bases. The trim removed 3 bases at V and 0 bases at J, leaving 8 bases unmatched. Germline CDR1 and CDR2: SNHLY and FYNNEI. The CDR3 has 19 residues. The CDR3 sequence is CASSEGDGTSGRYQETQYF. The CDR3 DNA reads as TGTGCCAGCAGTGAGGGGGACGGGACTAGCGGGAGGTACCAAGAGACCCAGTACTTC.

The chain uses TRBV29-1 and TRBJ1-5, with 7 bases aligning to TRBD1. V was pared by 8 bases and J by 12 bases, with 10 bases of the junction left unmatched. Germline assignment: CDR1 SQVTM and CDR2 ANQGSEA. The length of the CDR3 is 11 residues. The CDR3 region has the DNA TGCAGCCAACTCCTGACAGGGCTCCAGCATTTT. Translating gives CSQLLTGLQHF.

This clonotype has a count of ten or more. The chain couples TRBV7-9 to TRBJ2-1, with D unclear. The V end was cut by 2 bases, the J end by 3 bases, with 8 bases between. The CDR3 is made up of 14 amino acids. CDR1 and CDR2 (germline): SEHNR, FQNEAQ (reference sequence). CDR3 DNA: TGTGCCAGCAGCTTACTAGAAGTCTACAATGAGCAGTTCTTC. This translates into CASSLLEVYNEQFF. The whole variable domain, filled in from reference TRBV7-9 and TRBJ2-1, reads DTGVSQNPRHKITKRGQNVTFRCDPISEHNRLYWYRQTLGQGPEFLTYFQNEAQLEKSRLLSDRFSAERPKGSFSTLEIQRTEQGDSAMYLCASSLLEVYNEQFFGPGTRLTVL.

A few counts support this clonotype. The rearrangement uses TRBV5-6 and TRBJ1-5; tentative D call: TRBD1 (6 bases). The germline gives CDR1 SGHDT, CDR2 YYEEEE. The CDR3 is made up of 16 amino acids. V was trimmed by 4 bases and J by 0 bases, leaving 14 bases between them. CDR3 nucleotides: TGTGCCAGCAGCCTACTGGACAGACATAGCAATCAGCCCCAGCATTTT. Protein product: CASSLLDRHSNQPQHF.

This clonotype turned up a few times. This chain uses TRBV25-1 with TRBJ2-7, with 13 bases aligning to TRBD2. The trim removed 7 bases at V and 3 bases at J, leaving 6 bases unmatched. CDR1 MGHDK and CDR2 SYGVNS come from the germline V gene. CDR3 length: 15 amino acids. The CDR3: CASTPGTSGIYEQYF. The DNA of the CDR3 is TGTGCCAGCACCCCCGGGACTAGCGGGATCTACGAGCAGTACTTC.

The chain has TRBV3-1 and TRBJ2-1, with D unresolved. The germline V gene encodes CDR1 LGHDT and CDR2 YNNKEL (reference sequence). This CDR3 contains 12 residues. Trimming cost V 4 bases and J 7 bases, with 8 bases left between them. The CDR3 DNA follows: TGTGCCAGCAGCCGCCTCAGTAATGAGCAGTTCTTC. Its protein is CASSRLSNEQFF.

Only a few counts were recorded for this clonotype. The chain combines TRBV20-1 with TRBJ2-4, with 9 nucleotides matching TRBD1. The junction had 5 bases not matched to a gene; V was cut back by 1 base and J by 13 bases. CDR1 and CDR2 from the germline V gene are DFQATT and SNEGSKA (reference sequence). There are 12 residues in the CDR3. CDR3 sequence reads: CSARGPGQGQYF. CDR3 DNA sequence: TGCAGTGCTAGAGGTCCGGGACAGGGACAGTACTTC.

A few counts support this clonotype. V is TRBV11-2 and J is TRBJ2-7; 9 bases are a match to TRBD2. The CDR3 covers 15 residues. Germline V lookup: CDR1 SGHAT, CDR2 FQNNGV. V was pared by 5 bases and J by 3 bases, with 8 bases of the junction left unmatched. The CDR3 region is CASSPILAGSYEQYF. CDR3 in DNA: TGTGCCAGCAGCCCAATTCTAGCGGGGAGCTACGAGCAGTACTTC.

The chain combines TRBV11-1 with TRBJ2-4; unclear D gene. The V gene's germline CDR1 is SGHAT and CDR2 FQDESV (reference sequence). V lost 5 bases and J lost 0, with 5 bases in between. This CDR3 comprises 13 residues. The CDR3 sequence is CASSAVAKNIQYF. The DNA for the CDR3 is TGTGCCAGCAGCGCGGTAGCCAAAAACATTCAGTACTTC.

The chain carries TRBV4-1 and TRBJ1-2; the D is unclear. This CDR3 comprises 17 residues. Germline V lookup: CDR1 MGHRA, CDR2 YSYEKL. V was cut by 3 bases and J by 3 bases, with 20 bases left in between. The DNA for the CDR3 is TGCGCCAGCAGCCATAATATCGGCAGACGGTCCGACTATGGCTACACCTTC. The encoded protein is CASSHNIGRRSDYGYTF.

This clonotype was counted between two and nine times. The chain couples TRBV9 to TRBJ2-7, with 8 bases lining up with TRBD1. The CDR3 runs 14 residues. Trimming removed 3 bases from V and 2 bases from J; junction bases left unmatched: 4. Germline CDR1 and CDR2: SGDLS and YYNGEE. CDR3 residues: CASSGGTGPYEQYF. CDR3 DNA: TGTGCCAGCAGCGGCGGGACAGGCCCCTACGAGCAGTACTTC. Based on the CDR3 plus reference TRBV9 and TRBJ2-7, the full variable domain is DSGVTQTPKHLITATGQRVTLRCSPRSGDLSVYWYQQSLDQGLQFLIQYYNGEERAKGNILERFSAQQFPDLHSELNLSSLELGDSALYFCASSGGTGPYEQYFGPGTRLTVT.

The genes are TRBV12-3 or TRBV12-4 and TRBJ2-1, with D tentatively TRBD1 or TRBD2 (5 bases each). V lost 6 bases to trimming and J lost 6 bases, with 18 bases between them. This CDR3 region has 15 residues. The CDR3 DNA reads as TGTGCCAGCAGCTTTCTCTTGGGGACCGGCAATGAGCAGTTCTTC. Translation gives CASSFLLGTGNEQFF.

This chain connects TRBV5-5 to TRBJ2-7; 10 nucleotides line up with TRBD1. Germline assignment: CDR1 SGHKS and CDR2 YYEKEE (reference sequence). The CDR3 runs to 16 residues. V shed 6 bases and J 4 bases; nucleotides not matched to a gene: 13. The CDR3 loop is CASTHPSGQGPYEQYF. In DNA form, the CDR3 reads TGTGCCAGCACCCACCCATCGGGACAGGGGCCATACGAGCAGTACTTC.

The chain is built from TRBV20-1 and TRBJ2-4; D remains ambiguous. Trimming cost V 3 bases and J 2 bases, with 17 bases left between them. The germline gives CDR1 DFQATT, CDR2 SNEGSKA (reference sequence). The CDR3 loop spans 16 amino acids. CDR3 protein: CSASSSRERSKNIQYF. CDR3 bases: TGCAGTGCTAGTAGCAGTAGAGAACGGTCCAAAAACATTCAGTACTTC.

The V and J genes are TRBV5-5 and TRBJ2-4, with 8 bases aligning to TRBD1. The ends lost 3 bases at V and 9 bases at J; junction bases unmatched: 8. The CDR3 length is 14 residues. Looked up from germline, CDR1 is SGHKS and CDR2 is YYEKEE (reference sequence). The CDR3 nucleotides read TGTGCCAGCAGCTCCGACAGGGGCCTAACCATTCAGTACTTC. Residues: CASSSDRGLTIQYF.

Only a few counts were recorded for this clonotype. The rearrangement uses TRBV20-1 and TRBJ1-2; D remains ambiguous. The CDR3 sequence is 14 residues long. Germline V lookup: CDR1 DFQATT, CDR2 SNEGSKA (reference sequence). Trimming shortened V by 0 bases and J by 3 bases, and 11 bases separated the two germline ends. This CDR3 reads CSARDGSMHYGYTF. CDR3 in DNA: TGCAGTGCTAGAGATGGGAGTATGCACTATGGCTACACCTTC.

This clonotype occurred a few times. This rearrangement joins TRBV29-1 to TRBJ2-3, with D unresolved. The germline V and J ends were trimmed by 7 bases and 14 bases, with 19 bases remaining between them. Germline CDR1 and CDR2: SQVTM and ANQGSEA. CDR3 size: 11 residues. This CDR3 reads CSALLTQRPYF. The CDR3 coding sequence is TGCAGCGCACTCCTTACTCAACGACCGTATTTT.

The V and J genes are TRBV27 and TRBJ2-3; 7 bases are a match to TRBD1. Germline V gene data show CDR1 as MNHEY and CDR2 as SMNVEV (reference sequence). V was pared by 6 bases and J by 1 base, with 7 bases of the junction left unmatched. The CDR3 sequence is 15 residues long. Written as DNA, the CDR3 is TGTGCCAGCAGAAGAATCACAGGGGGCACAGATACGCAGTATTTT. Translated: CASRRITGGTDTQYF.

This clonotype came up a few times. This chain uses TRBV3-1 with TRBJ2-7; no firm D call. Trimming shortened V by 1 base and J by 5 bases, and 9 bases separated the two germline ends. CDR3 length equals 13 residues. Germline V gene data show CDR1 as LGHDT and CDR2 as YNNKEL (reference sequence). Written as DNA, the CDR3 is TGTGCCAGCAGCCAAGCATGGGGAAACGAGCAGTACTTC. Its protein product is CASSQAWGNEQYF.

About this clonotype: Mismatch with germline at one junction end may stem from a read error. The chain couples TRBV20-1 to TRBJ2-7; D possibly corresponds to TRBD1 (5 bases). Germline loops: CDR1 DFQATT, CDR2 SNEGSKA (reference sequence). CDR3 size: 12 residues. CDR3 DNA: TGCAGTGCTGGAAGCAGGGTGTACGAGCAGTCCTTC. Protein product: CSAGSRVYEQSF.

This clonotype was picked up one time. V usage is TRBV20-1 and J usage is TRBJ1-4; D possibly corresponds to TRBD1 (6 bases). The CDR3 has 16 amino acids. Germline V CDR1 and CDR2: DFQATT, SNEGSKA (reference sequence). V dropped 0 bases and J dropped 0 bases, with 11 bases sitting between them. CDR3 residues: CSARDLGGPTNEKLFF. DNA for the CDR3: TGCAGTGCTAGAGATCTGGGGGGGCCAACTAATGAAAAACTGTTTTTT.

This clonotype was counted between two and nine times. The V and J genes are TRBV12-3 or TRBV12-4 and TRBJ2-7; 7 bases map to TRBD1. The CDR3 spans 15 residues. The V segment lost 4 bases and the J segment 2 bases; nucleotides outside the gene matches: 8. The CDR3 protein is CASSWDRPSTYEQYF. The CDR3, as DNA: TGTGCCAGCAGTTGGGACAGACCTTCCACCTACGAGCAGTACTTC.

This chain uses TRBV5-1 with TRBJ1-1, with TRBD1 matching 9 bases. CDR1 is SGHRS and CDR2 is YFSETQ in the germline V gene. CDR3 length equals 13 residues. V was clipped by 7 bases and J by 6 bases; unmatched bases: 7. CDR3: CASAGGDRAEAFF. The DNA of the CDR3 is TGCGCCAGCGCGGGAGGGGACAGGGCTGAAGCTTTCTTT.

This clonotype was seen more than once but under ten times. Germline and junction disagree at one end, which may indicate a read error. The gene calls are TRBV7-9 and TRBJ1-1, with 8 bases fitting TRBD1. CDR1 and CDR2 (germline): SEHNR, FQNEAQ (reference sequence). The CDR3 loop spans 15 amino acids. The CDR3 is CASVQVQGAHTEGFF. CDR3 coding DNA: TGTGCCAGCGTGCAGGTTCAGGGGGCGCATACTGAAGGTTTCTTT.

The chain couples TRBV29-1 to TRBJ1-2; D ambiguous. There are 11 residues in the CDR3. With 8 bases removed from V and 4 bases from J, the gap between germline ends came to 11 bases. The germline gives CDR1 SQVTM, CDR2 ANQGSEA. CDR3 region: CSLWTGYGYTF. In DNA form, the CDR3 reads TGCAGCCTGTGGACGGGCTATGGCTACACCTTC. The variable domain in full, completed from reference TRBV29-1 and TRBJ1-2, reads SAVISQKPSRDICQRGTSLTIQCQVDSQVTMMFWYRQQPGQSLTLIATANQGSEATYESGFVIDKFPISRPNLTFSTLTVSNMSPEDSSIYLCSLWTGYGYTFGSGTRLTVV.